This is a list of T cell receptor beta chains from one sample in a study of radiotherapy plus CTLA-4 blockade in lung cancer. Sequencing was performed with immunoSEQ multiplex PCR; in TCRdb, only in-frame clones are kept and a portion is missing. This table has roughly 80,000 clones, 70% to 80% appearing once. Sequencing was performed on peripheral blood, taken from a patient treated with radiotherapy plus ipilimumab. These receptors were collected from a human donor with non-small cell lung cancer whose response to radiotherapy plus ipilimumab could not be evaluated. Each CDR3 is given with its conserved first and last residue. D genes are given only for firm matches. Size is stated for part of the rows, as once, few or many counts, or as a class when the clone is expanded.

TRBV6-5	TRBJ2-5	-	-	TGTGCCAGCAGTTACTCGTATACAGGGACCCAAGAGACCCAGTACTTC	CASSYSYTGTQETQYF
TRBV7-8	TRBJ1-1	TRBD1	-	TGTGCCAGCAGCTTACATCAGGGGGGCGAAGCTTTCTTT	CASSLHQGGEAFF
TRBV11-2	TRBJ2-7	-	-	TGTGCCAGCAGCTTAGATGTAGCGAACTACGAGCAGTACTTC	CASSLDVANYEQYF
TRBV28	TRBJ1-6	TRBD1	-	TGTGCCAGCTTTCGACATGGGACAGGGCGTTCACCCCTCCACTTT	CASFRHGTGRSPLHF
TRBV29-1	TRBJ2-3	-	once	TGCAGCGTTGATCCGACAGTCGGGACGCAGTATTTT	CSVDPTVGTQYF
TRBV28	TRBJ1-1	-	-	TGTGCCAGCAGTTTATGGGCCGAAGCTTTCTTT	CASSLWAEAFF
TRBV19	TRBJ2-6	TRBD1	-	TGTGCCAGTAGGGACAGGGCCCTCTCTGGGGCCAACGTCCTGACTTTC	CASRDRALSGANVLTF
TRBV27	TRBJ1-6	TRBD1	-	TGTGCCAGCGCCTCCCTCCGGGACAGAGGTTATTCACCCCTCCACTTT	CASASLRDRGYSPLHF
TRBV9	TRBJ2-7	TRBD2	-	TGTGCCAGCAGCGCCGGACGGGGGGGACTAGCGGGGACCTACGAGCAGTACTTC	CASSAGRGGLAGTYEQYF
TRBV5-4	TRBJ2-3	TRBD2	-	TGTGCCAGCAGCAGGACTAGCATGGATACGCAGTATTTT	CASSRTSMDTQYF
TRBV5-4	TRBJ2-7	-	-	TGTGCCAGCAGCTTGCAAGTGGGAGGTGGAGTCGAGCAGTACTTC	CASSLQVGGGVEQYF
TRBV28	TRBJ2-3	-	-	TGTGCCAGCAGTTTCATCTACAGGGTGAGCACAGATACGCAGTATTTT	CASSFIYRVSTDTQYF
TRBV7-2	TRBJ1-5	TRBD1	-	TGTGCCAGCAGCGTGACTACAGGGGCCACACAGCCCCAGCATTTT	CASSVTTGATQPQHF
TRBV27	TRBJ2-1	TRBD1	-	TGTGCCAGCAGTTTTTCTATATCTGGACAGGCCTCAGCGGATGAGCAGTTCTTC	CASSFSISGQASADEQFF
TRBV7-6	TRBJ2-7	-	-	TGTGCCAGCAGCTTAGACCTATCCTACGAGCAGTACTTC	CASSLDLSYEQYF
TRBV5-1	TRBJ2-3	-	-	TGCGCCAGCAGCTCCCGACAGAGCACAGATACGCAGTATTTT	CASSSRQSTDTQYF
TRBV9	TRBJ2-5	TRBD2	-	TGTGCCAGCAGCGTACGGGGGACTAGTCAAGAGACCCAGTACTTC	CASSVRGTSQETQYF
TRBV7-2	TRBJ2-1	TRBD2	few	TGTGCCAGCAGCCACGGGGGGGGGAGCTCCTACAATGAGCAGTTCTTC	CASSHGGGSSYNEQFF
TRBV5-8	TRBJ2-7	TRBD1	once	TGTGCCAGCAGCCGAGGACAGGGTAGCGCCTACGAGCAGTACTTC	CASSRGQGSAYEQYF
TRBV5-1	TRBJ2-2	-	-	TGCGCCAGCAGCTCGGGATCCACCGGGGAGCTGTTTTTT	CASSSGSTGELFF
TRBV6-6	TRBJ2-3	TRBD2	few	TGTGCCAGCAGTACGCGTAACGGGGGGACCACAGATACGCAGTATTTT	CASSTRNGGTTDTQYF
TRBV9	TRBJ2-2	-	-	TGTGCCAGCAGCGTAGTTGGCGGGGGCAACACCGGGGAGCTGTTTTTT	CASSVVGGGNTGELFF
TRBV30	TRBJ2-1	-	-	TGTGCCTCCCTTGTTAGCGGTCTCAACACGCAGTTCTTC	CASLVSGLNTQFF
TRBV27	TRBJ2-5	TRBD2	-	TGTGCCAGCAGTTCCCAACGACTAGCGGGGGGGGAGACCCAGTACTTC	CASSSQRLAGGETQYF
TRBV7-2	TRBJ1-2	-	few	TGTGCCAGCAGCTGGGCAGGGGACGGCTACACCTTC	CASSWAGDGYTF
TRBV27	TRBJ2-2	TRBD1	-	TGTGCCAGCAGTTTAAAGAGTACAGGGGGTTCTAACACCGGGGAGCTGTTTTTT	CASSLKSTGGSNTGELFF
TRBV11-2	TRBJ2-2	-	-	TGTGCCAGCAGCCCCCTAACCGGGGAGCTGTTTTTT	CASSPLTGELFF
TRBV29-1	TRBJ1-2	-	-	TGCAGCGTTGAAGAGGCGGGACGTCCCTATGGCTACACCTTC	CSVEEAGRPYGYTF
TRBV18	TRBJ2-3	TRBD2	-	TGTGCCAGCTCACCCGGACGGGGGGGCGCAGATACGCAGTATTTT	CASSPGRGGADTQYF
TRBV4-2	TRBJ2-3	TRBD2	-	TGTGCCAGCAGCCAAGAGGTCTGGACTAGCGGGCGCACAGATACGCAGTATTTT	CASSQEVWTSGRTDTQYF
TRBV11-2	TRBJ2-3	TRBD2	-	TGTGCCAGCAGCTCTAGCGGGAGGGCCAGAGATACGCAGTATTTT	CASSSSGRARDTQYF
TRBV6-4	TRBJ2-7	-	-	TGTGCCAGCAGCCGCGCAGGGGACGAGCAGTACTTC	CASSRAGDEQYF
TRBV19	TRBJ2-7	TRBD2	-	TGTGCCAGTAGTATCAAAGCGGGAGACACCTACGAGCAGTACTTC	CASSIKAGDTYEQYF